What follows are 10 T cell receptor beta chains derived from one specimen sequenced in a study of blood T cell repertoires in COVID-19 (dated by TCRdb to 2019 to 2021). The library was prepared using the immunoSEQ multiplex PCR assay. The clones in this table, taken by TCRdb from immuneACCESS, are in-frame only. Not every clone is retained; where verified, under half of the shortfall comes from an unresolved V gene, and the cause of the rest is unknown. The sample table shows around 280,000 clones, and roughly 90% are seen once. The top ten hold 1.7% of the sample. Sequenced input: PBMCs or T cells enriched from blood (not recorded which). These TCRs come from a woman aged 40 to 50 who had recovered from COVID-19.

The CDR3 is CASSANRQGVGELFF. CDR3 bases: TGCGCCAGCAGCGCCAACCGACAGGGAGTCGGGGAGCTGTTTTTT. V usage is TRBV5-1 and J usage is TRBJ2-2, with 7 bases lining up with TRBD1. Losses at the gene ends were 4 bases for V and 7 bases for J; bases not matched to a gene: 10. The CDR3 runs 15 residues. Germline lookup yields CDR1 SGHRS and CDR2 YFSETQ.

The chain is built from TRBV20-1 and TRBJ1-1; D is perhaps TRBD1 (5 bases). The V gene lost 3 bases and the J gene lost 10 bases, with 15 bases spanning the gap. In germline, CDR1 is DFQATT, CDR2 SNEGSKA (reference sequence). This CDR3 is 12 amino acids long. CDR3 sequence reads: CSASGGPGGAFF. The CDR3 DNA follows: TGCAGTGCTAGTGGCGGGCCCGGGGGAGCTTTCTTT.

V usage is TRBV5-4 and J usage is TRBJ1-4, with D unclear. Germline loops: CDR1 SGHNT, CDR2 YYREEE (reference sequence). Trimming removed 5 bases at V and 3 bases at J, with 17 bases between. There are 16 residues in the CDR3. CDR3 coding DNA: TGTGCCAGCAGTTCCAAAGCGGTTCGAGCTAATGAAAAACTGTTTTTT. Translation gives CASSSKAVRANEKLFF.

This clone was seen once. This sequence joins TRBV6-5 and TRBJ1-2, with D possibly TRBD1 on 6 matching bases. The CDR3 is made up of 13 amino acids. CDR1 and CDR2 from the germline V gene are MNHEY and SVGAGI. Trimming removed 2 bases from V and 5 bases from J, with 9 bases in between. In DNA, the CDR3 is TGTGCCAGCAGTTACCCAGGGACATATGGCTACACCTTC. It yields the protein CASSYPGTYGYTF.

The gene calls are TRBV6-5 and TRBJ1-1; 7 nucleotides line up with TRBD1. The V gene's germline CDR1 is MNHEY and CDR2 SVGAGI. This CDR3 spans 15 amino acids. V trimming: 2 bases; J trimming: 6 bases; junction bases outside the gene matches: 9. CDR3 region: CASSYEGAWGSEAFF. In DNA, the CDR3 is TGTGCCAGCAGTTACGAGGGGGCCTGGGGCTCTGAAGCTTTCTTT.

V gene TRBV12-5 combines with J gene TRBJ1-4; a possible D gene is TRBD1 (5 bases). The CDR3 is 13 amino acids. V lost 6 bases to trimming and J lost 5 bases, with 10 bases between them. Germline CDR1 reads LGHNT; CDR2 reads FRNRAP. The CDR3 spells CASGRQGNEKLFF. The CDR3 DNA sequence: TGTGCTAGTGGACGTCAGGGAAATGAAAAACTGTTTTTT.

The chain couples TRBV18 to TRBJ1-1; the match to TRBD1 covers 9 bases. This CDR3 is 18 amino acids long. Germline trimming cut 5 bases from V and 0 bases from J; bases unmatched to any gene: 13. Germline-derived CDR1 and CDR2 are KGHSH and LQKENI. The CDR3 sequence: CASSSQNRQGGMNTEAFF. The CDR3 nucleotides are TGTGCCAGCTCATCGCAGAACAGACAGGGGGGGATGAACACTGAAGCTTTCTTT.

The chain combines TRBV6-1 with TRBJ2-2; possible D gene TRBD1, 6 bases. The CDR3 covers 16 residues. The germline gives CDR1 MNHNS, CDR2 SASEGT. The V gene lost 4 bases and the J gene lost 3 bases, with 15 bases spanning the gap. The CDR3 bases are TGTGCCAGCAGTGGCCACTGGGGGCGCGACACCGGGGAGCTGTTTTTT. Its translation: CASSGHWGRDTGELFF.

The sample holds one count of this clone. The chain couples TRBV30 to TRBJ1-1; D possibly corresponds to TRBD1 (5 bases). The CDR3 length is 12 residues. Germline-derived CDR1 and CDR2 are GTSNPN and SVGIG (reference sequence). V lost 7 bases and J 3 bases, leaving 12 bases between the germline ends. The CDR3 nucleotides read TGTGCCTCGGCAAGGGGCCACACTGAAGCTTTCTTT. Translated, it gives CASARGHTEAFF.

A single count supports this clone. The CDR3 protein is CAISGPTSGGQTQYF. The DNA for the CDR3 is TGTGCCATCAGTGGGCCGACTAGCGGGGGACAGACCCAGTACTTC. V is TRBV10-3 and J is TRBJ2-5, with 12 bases fitting TRBD2. The CDR3 loop spans 15 amino acids. The V and J ends lost 4 bases and 6 bases, in that order; junction bases with no gene match: 6. The germline gives CDR1 ENHRY, CDR2 SYGVKD.